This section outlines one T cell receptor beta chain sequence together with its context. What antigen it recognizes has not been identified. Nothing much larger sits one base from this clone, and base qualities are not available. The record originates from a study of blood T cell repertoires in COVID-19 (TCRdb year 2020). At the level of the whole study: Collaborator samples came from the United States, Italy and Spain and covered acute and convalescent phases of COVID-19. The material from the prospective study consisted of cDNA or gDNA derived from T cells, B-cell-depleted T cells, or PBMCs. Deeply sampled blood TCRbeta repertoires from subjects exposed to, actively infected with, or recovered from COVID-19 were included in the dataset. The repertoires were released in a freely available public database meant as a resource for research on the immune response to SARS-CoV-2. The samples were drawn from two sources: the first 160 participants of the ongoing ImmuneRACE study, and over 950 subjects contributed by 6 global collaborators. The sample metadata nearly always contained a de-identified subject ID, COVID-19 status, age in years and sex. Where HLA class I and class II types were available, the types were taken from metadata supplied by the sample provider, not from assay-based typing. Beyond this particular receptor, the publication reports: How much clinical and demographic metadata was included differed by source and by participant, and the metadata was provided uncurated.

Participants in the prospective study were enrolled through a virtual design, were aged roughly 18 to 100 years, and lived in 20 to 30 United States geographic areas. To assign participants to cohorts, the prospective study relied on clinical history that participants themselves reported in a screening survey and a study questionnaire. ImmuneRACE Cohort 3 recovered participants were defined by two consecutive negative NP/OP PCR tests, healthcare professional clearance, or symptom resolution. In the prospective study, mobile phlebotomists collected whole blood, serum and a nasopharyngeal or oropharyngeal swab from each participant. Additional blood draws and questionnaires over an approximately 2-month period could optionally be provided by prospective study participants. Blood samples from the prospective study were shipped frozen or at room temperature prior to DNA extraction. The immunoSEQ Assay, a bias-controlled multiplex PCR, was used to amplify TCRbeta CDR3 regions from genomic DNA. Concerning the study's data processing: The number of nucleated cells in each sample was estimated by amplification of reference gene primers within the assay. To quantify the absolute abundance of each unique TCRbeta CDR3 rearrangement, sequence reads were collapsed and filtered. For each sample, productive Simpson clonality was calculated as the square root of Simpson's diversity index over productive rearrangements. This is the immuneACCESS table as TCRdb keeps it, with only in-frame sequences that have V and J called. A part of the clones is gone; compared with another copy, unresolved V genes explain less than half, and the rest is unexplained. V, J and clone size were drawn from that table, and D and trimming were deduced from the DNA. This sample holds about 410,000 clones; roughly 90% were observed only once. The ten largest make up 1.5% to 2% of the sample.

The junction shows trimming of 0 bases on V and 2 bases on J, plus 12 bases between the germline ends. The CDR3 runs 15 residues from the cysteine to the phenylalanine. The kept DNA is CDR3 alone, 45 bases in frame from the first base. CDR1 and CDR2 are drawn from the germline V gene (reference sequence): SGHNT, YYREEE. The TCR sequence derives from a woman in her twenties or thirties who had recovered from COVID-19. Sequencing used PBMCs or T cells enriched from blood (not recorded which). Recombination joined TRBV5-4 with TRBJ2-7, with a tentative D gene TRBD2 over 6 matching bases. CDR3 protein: CASSLAGDLAYEQYF. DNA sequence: TGTGCCAGCAGCTTGGCTGGGGACTTGGCCTACGAGCAGTACTTC.